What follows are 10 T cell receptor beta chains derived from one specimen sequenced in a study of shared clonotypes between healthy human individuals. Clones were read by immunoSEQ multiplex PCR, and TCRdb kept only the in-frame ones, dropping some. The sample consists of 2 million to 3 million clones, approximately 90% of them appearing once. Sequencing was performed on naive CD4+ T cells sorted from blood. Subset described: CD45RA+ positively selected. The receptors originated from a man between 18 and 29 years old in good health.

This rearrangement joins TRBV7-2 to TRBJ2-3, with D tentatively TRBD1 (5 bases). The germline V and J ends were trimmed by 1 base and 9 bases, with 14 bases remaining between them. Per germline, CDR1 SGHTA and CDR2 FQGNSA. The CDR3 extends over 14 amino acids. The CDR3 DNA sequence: TGTGCCAGCAGCTTAGACCAGGGTGCCAGGACGCAGTATTTT. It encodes CASSLDQGARTQYF.

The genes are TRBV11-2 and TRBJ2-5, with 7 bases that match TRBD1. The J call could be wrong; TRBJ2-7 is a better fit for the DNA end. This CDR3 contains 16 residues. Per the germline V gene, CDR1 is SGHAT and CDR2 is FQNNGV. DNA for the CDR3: TGTGCCAGCAGCCCCTCATGGACAGGACAAGGAATCGAGCAGTACTTC. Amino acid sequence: CASSPSWTGQGIEQYF.

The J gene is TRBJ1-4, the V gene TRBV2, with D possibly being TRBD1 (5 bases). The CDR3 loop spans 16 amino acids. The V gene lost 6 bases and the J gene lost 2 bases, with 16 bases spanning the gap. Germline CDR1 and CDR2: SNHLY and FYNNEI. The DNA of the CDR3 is TGTGCCAGCAGCAACCCCGGGAAGGGGACTAATGAAAAACTGTTTTTT. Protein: CASSNPGKGTNEKLFF.

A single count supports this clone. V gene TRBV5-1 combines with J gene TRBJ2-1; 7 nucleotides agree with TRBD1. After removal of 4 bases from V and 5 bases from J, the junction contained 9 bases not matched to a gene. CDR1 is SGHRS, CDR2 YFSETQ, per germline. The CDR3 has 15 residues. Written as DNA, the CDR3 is TGCGCCAGCAGCCCGCCGGGACAGCAAAACAATGAGCAGTTCTTC. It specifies CASSPPGQQNNEQFF.

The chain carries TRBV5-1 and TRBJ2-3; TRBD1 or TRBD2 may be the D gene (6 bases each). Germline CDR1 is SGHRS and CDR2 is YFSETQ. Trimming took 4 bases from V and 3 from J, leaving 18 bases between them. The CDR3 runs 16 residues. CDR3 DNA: TGCGCCAGCAGCCCCGGAGGGGGGCGGGTTACAGATACGCAGTATTTT. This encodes CASSPGGGRVTDTQYF. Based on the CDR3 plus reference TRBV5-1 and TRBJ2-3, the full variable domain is KAGVTQTPRYLIKTRGQQVTLSCSPISGHRSVSWYQQTPGQGLQFLFEYFSETQRNKGNFPGRFSGRQFSNSRSEMNVSTLELGDSALYLCASSPGGGRVTDTQYFGPGTRLTVL.

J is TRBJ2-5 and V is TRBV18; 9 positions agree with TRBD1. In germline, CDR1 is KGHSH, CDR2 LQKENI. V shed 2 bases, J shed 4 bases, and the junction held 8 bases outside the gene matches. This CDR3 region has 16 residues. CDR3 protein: CASSPAAQGAGETQYF. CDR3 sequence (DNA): TGTGCCAGCTCACCAGCCGCACAGGGGGCAGGAGAGACCCAGTACTTC.

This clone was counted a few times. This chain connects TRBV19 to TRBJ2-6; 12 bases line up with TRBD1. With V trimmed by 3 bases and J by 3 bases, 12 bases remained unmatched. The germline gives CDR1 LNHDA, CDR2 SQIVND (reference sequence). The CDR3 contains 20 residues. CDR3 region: CASSMEGWDRGPGGANVLTF. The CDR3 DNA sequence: TGTGCCAGTAGTATGGAAGGCTGGGACAGGGGGCCAGGTGGGGCCAACGTCCTGACTTTC. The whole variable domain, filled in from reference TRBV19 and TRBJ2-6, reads DGGITQSPKYLFRKEGQNVTLSCEQNLNHDAMYWYRQDPGQGLRLIYYSQIVNDFQKGDIAEGYSVSREKKESFPLTVTSAQKNPTAFYLCASSMEGWDRGPGGANVLTFGAGSRLTVL.

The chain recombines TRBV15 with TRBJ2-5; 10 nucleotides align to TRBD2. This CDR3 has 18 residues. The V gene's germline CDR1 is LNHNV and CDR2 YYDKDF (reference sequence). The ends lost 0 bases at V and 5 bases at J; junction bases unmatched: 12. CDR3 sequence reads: CATSRDLGSGRAEETQYF. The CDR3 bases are TGTGCCACCAGCAGAGATCTCGGCAGCGGGAGGGCCGAGGAGACCCAGTACTTC.

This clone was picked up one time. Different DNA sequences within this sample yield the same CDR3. The CDR3, as DNA: TGTGCCAGCAGTTTTGGGCAAAACTATGGCTACACCTTC. Protein: CASSFGQNYGYTF. The J gene is TRBJ1-2, the V gene TRBV6-6, with D unresolved. Germline V CDR1 and CDR2: MNHNY, SVGAGI (reference sequence). This CDR3 has 13 amino acids. Trimming shortened V by 4 bases and J by 2 bases, and 8 bases separated the two germline ends.

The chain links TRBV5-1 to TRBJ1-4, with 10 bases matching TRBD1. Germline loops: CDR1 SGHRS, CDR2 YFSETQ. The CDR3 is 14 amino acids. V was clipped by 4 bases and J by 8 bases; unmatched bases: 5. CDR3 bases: TGCGCCAGCAGCACGACAGGGGGCTCCGAAAAACTGTTTTTT. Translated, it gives CASSTTGGSEKLFF. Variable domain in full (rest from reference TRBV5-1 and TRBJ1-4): KAGVTQTPRYLIKTRGQQVTLSCSPISGHRSVSWYQQTPGQGLQFLFEYFSETQRNKGNFPGRFSGRQFSNSRSEMNVSTLELGDSALYLCASSTTGGSEKLFFGSGTQLSVL.